The 10 T cell receptor beta chains reported below all come from one sample, sequenced in a study of cytomegalovirus exposure and HLA in healthy donors. With 60 Vbeta and 13 Jbeta primers, the PCR was carried out. Repertoires were generated with immunoSEQ multiplex PCR, while TCRdb's copy carries only in-frame clones and drops some. The table lists 95,000 to 150,000 clones, under 70% of them singletons, with less than 2% in the top ten. Sequenced: PBMCs. These receptors all come from a man younger than 30 in good health and CMV-seronegative.

This chain uses TRBV10-2 with TRBJ2-2; no firm D call. The germline V gene has CDR1 WSHSY and CDR2 SAAADI. This CDR3 has 13 amino acids. Trimming cost V 7 bases and J 6 bases, with 12 bases left between them. The CDR3 region is CASTPTLPGELFF. In DNA, the CDR3 is TGCGCCAGCACCCCAACATTACCCGGGGAGCTGTTTTTT.

The chain employs TRBV10-3 and TRBJ2-4, with a possible D match to TRBD1 (8 bases). Germline V lookup: CDR1 ENHRY, CDR2 SYGVKD. CDR3 size: 14 residues. V was pared by 4 bases and J by 8 bases, with 15 bases between. In nucleotides, the CDR3 is TGTGCCATCAGTGTTAACAGGGGGGGGGACATTCAGTACTTC. Translation gives CAISVNRGGDIQYF.

This clone was counted between two and nine times. The chain employs TRBV20-1 and TRBJ1-2; D gene uncertain. The ends were cut back, 5 bases at V and 7 bases at J, with 8 bases in the middle. CDR3 size: 10 residues. Germline CDR1 reads DFQATT; CDR2 reads SNEGSKA (reference sequence). DNA of the CDR3: TGCAGTGCTCGGGAGGGTGGCTACACCTTC. Protein product: CSAREGGYTF.

V is TRBV5-1 and J is TRBJ2-3, with 11 nucleotides matching TRBD2. CDR1 and CDR2 from the germline V gene are SGHRS and YFSETQ. The CDR3 totals 16 residues. Trimming cost V 4 bases and J 4 bases; bases outside gene matches: 8. CDR3 coding DNA: TGCGCCAGCAGCCTCCGGGGTAGCGGGGGGGCAGATACGCAGTATTTT. It codes for CASSLRGSGGADTQYF.

The table lists this clone with a count of one. CDR3: CATSRVPQVLNPNTEAFF. In DNA form, the CDR3 reads TGTGCCACCAGCAGAGTCCCCCAGGTACTCAATCCCAACACTGAAGCTTTCTTT. V usage is TRBV15 and J usage is TRBJ1-1; D remains ambiguous. From germline, CDR1 is LNHNV and CDR2 YYDKDF (reference sequence). V lost 1 base and J 2 bases, leaving 20 bases between the germline ends. The length of the CDR3 is 18 residues.

The chain couples TRBV28 to TRBJ2-7; a possible D gene is TRBD1 (5 bases). Trimming removed 6 bases at V and 0 bases at J, with 15 bases between. The germline gives CDR1 MDHEN, CDR2 SYDVKM. This CDR3 comprises 15 residues. The CDR3 loop is CASSAVQVSSYEQYF. Here the CDR3 DNA reads TGTGCCAGCAGCGCTGTACAGGTGAGCTCCTACGAGCAGTACTTC.

The chain joins TRBV9 to TRBJ2-7; 7 nucleotides agree with TRBD2. Trimming cost V 7 bases and J 2 bases; bases outside gene matches: 9. Germline V gene lookup returns CDR1 SGDLS and CDR2 YYNGEE. This CDR3 has 14 residues. CDR3 region: CASSLGGEAYEQYF. The CDR3 DNA sequence: TGTGCCAGCTCCTTGGGGGGGGAGGCCTACGAGCAGTACTTC.

The chain recombines TRBV9 with TRBJ2-5; TRBD2 aligns across 9 bases. This CDR3 comprises 17 residues. Looked up from germline, CDR1 is SGDLS and CDR2 is YYNGEE. The J segment lost 2 bases and the V segment lost 0 bases, leaving 8 bases of the junction unmatched. CDR3 sequence: CASSVATAGGGQETQYF. CDR3 DNA: TGTGCCAGCAGCGTAGCTACAGCGGGAGGAGGTCAAGAGACCCAGTACTTC.

Concerning this clone: One junction end disagrees with the germline gene, perhaps due to a read error. CDR3 in amino acids: CSSSRGGVSVAFF. The CDR3 DNA follows: TGTTCCAGCAGCCGCGGGGGGGTATCGGTAGCTTTCTTT. The chain has TRBV7-9 and TRBJ1-1, with D maybe TRBD1 (5 bases). Germline CDR1 SEHNR, CDR2 FQNEAQ (reference sequence). The CDR3 consists of 13 residues.

This clone was observed a handful of times. The chain uses TRBV4-2 and TRBJ2-3; 10 positions agree with TRBD2. Germline assignment: CDR1 LGHNA and CDR2 YNFKEQ. After removal of 2 bases from V and 6 bases from J, the junction contained 11 bases not matched to a gene. This CDR3 spans 17 amino acids. The chain's CDR3 is CASSQRTSGGPGDTQYF. The CDR3 DNA sequence: TGTGCCAGCAGCCAACGGACTAGCGGCGGCCCTGGGGATACGCAGTATTTT.